The clone carrying this T cell receptor beta chain was counted a few times. TCRdb fed the RT-PCR reads into MiXCR, producing one record per CDR3 protein. This sample has 500,000 to 550,000 distinct CDR3 sequences, with around a quarter found just once. These data are taken from a study of response to subunit inactivated influenza vaccine. Germline V CDR1 and CDR2: SGHRS, YFSETQ. V lost 0 bases, J lost 6 bases, and 8 bases stayed unmatched. The CDR3 runs 16 residues. The data also belong to a second study, concerning T cells expressing NK-cell markers. As that study records: 5'RACE template switching with UMIs generated TCR beta cDNA.

This receptor was obtained from a man aged 45-65 years who received an inactivated influenza vaccine. The sequencing here drew on CD4+ T cells sorted from PBMCs, taken approximately 13 days after vaccination. The V call is TRBV5-1, the J call TRBJ2-1, with TRBD2 identical over 8 bases. CDR3 bases: TGCGCCAGCAGCTTGGACTACGGGGGGGCCGGCAATGAGCAGTTCTTC. It yields the protein CASSLDYGGAGNEQFF.